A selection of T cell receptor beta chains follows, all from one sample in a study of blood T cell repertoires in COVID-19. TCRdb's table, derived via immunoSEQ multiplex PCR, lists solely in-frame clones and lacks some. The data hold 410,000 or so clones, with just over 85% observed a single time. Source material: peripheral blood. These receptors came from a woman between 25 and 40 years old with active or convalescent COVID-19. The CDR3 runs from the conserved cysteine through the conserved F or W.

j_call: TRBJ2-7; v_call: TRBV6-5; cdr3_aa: CASTNRGEQYF
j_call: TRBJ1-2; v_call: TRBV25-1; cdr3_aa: CASTPLTDYGYTF
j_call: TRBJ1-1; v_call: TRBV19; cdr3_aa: CASSIGPGAFF
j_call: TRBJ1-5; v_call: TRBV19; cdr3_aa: CASSIRPLTVGHQPQHF
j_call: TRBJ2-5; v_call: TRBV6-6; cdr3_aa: CASSYPPSAGGTQYF
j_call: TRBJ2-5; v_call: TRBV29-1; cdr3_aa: CSAPLGGGETQYF
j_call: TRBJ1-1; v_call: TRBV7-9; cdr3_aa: CASSNNQGGTEAFF
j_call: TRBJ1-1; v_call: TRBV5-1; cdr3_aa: CASSLDVTGLGAFF
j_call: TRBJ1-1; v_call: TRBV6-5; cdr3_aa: CASINGSNTEAFF
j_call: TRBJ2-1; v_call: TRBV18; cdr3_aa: CASSPTSGTNEQFF
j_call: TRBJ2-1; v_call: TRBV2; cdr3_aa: CASSRPTSGSGPSYNEQFF
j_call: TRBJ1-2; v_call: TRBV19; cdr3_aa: CASTALSGQSNYGYTF
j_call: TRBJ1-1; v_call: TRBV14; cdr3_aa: CASSRTQNTEAFF
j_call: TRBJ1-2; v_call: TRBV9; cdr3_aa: CASSVDVENYGYTF
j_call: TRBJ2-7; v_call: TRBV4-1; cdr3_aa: CASSQDSGGSYEQYF
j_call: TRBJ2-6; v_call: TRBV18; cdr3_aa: CASSPARPRSGANVLTF
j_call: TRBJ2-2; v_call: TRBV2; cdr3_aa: CASSEWRGANTGELFF
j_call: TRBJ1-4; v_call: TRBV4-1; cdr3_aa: CASSQDIRTGSNEKLFF
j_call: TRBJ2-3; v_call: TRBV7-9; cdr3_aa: CASSLITGVDTQYF
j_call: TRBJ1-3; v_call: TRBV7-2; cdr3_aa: CASSLAGGSGNTIYF
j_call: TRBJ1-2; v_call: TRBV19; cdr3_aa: CASSIDQTGYGGYTF
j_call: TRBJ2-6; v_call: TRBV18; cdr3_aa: CASSPQRSAGANVLTF
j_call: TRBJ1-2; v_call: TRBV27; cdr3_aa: CASSFSGEYGYTF
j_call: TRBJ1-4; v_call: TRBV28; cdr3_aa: CASSLNPSVEKLFF
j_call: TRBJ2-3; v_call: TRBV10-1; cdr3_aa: CASSGSGTIFTDTQYF
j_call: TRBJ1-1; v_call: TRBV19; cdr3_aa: CATKSYFVGDHRDTEAFF
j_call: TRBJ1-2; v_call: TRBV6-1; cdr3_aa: CASSEAPAGPYGYTF
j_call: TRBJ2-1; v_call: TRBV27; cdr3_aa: CASSPTGTSGYNEQFF
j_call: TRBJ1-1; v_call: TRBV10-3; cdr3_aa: CAITNAGQSMNTEAFF
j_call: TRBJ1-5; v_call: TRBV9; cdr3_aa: CASSPGGQSNQPQHF
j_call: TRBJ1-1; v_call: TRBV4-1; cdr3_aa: CASSQERRQGFGMNTEAFF
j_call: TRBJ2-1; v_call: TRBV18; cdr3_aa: CASSPPERGPLQVDNEQFF
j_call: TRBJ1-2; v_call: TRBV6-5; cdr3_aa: CASSYSESPYGYTF
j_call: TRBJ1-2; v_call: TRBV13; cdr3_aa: CASSPAGSSVGYTF
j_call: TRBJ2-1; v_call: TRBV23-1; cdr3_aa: CASSQSQGADNEQFF
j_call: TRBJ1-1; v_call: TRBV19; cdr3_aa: CASRSGTGGAGNTEAFF
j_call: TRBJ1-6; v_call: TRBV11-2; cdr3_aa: CASSSGRGGQANSPLHF
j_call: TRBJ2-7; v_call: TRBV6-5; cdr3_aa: CASKRTGGTEEQYF